One and the same sample provided the 21 T cell receptor beta chains below, sequenced in a study of CD8 T cells in ankylosing spondylitis. General study points: Apparently characteristic of ankylosing spondylitis blood was a TCR beta motif (fewer than 10 highly homologous variants).

Their antigen targets remain unknown. MiXCR was run by TCRdb on the 5' RACE reads, yielding one entry per CDR3 protein. The sample carries approximately 500,000 distinct CDR3 sequences, about 12% recorded once. The sequencing sample was made of blood, either unsorted or a sorted T cell fraction (not recorded which). These receptors were taken from a male donor with ankylosing spondylitis.

This rearrangement joins TRBV27 to TRBJ2-1; D call uncertain. The CDR3 totals 17 residues. With 2 bases removed from V and 13 bases from J, the gap between germline ends came to 27 bases. Germline loops: CDR1 MNHEY, CDR2 SMNVEV (reference sequence). In nucleotides, the CDR3 is TGTGCCAGCAGTTTAACATGGTTGCTTCACTACAATGAGGTTCAGTTCTTC. Its protein is CASSLTWLLHYNEVQFF.

This clonotype appeared many times. The rearrangement joins TRBV2 to TRBJ2-1, with 11 bases that match TRBD2. The germline gives CDR1 SNHLY, CDR2 FYNNEI. CDR3 size: 15 residues. Trimming took 2 bases from V and 5 from J; bases not matched to a gene: 2. The CDR3 DNA reads as TGTGCCAGCAGTGAACGACTAGCGGGGAACAATGAGCAGTTCTTC. Translation: CASSERLAGNNEQFF.

This clonotype was observed a few times. The J gene is TRBJ2-5, the V gene TRBV2, with 9 bases aligning to TRBD2. Germline CDR1 reads SNHLY; CDR2 reads FYNNEI. The CDR3 is 14 residues long. The J segment lost 2 bases and the V segment lost 6 bases, leaving 4 bases of the junction unmatched. CDR3: CASRVTSGQETQYF. CDR3 bases: TGTGCCAGCAGGGTGACTAGCGGACAAGAGACCCAGTACTTC.

This clonotype has a handful of counts. The J gene is TRBJ2-1, the V gene TRBV20-1; 13 bases are shared with TRBD2. The germline CDR1 and CDR2 sequences are DFQATT and SNEGSKA (reference sequence). CDR3 length: 14 amino acids. Trimming at V came to 4 bases and at J to 7 bases, leaving 4 bases not matched to a gene. The DNA of the CDR3 is TGCAGTGCTATACTAGCGGGAGGGATGAATGAGCAGTTCTTC. It encodes CSAILAGGMNEQFF.

This clonotype was recorded at least ten times. This chain joins TRBV7-9 and TRBJ1-1, with D hard to call. Trimming took 3 bases from V and 1 from J, leaving 6 bases between them. The CDR3 consists of 13 residues. The germline gives CDR1 SEHNR, CDR2 FQNEAQ (reference sequence). CDR3 sequence (DNA): TGTGCCAGCAGCTTGACGACGAACACTGAAGCTTTCTTT. Encoded protein: CASSLTTNTEAFF.

This rearrangement joins TRBV11-2 to TRBJ2-3; tentatively, D is TRBD1 (5 bases). CDR1 is SGHAT, CDR2 FQNNGV, per germline. CDR3 length equals 16 residues. The germline V and J ends were trimmed by 5 bases and 0 bases, with 15 bases remaining between them. CDR3 protein: CASSPRQLTSTDTQYF. CDR3 bases: TGTGCCAGCAGCCCCCGACAGTTAACTAGCACAGATACGCAGTATTTT.

V and J are TRBV5-1 and TRBJ2-1, with TRBD2 identical over 7 bases. CDR1 and CDR2 (germline): SGHRS, YFSETQ. The J segment lost 5 bases and the V segment lost 4 bases, leaving 6 bases of the junction unmatched. This CDR3 is built from 14 residues. The CDR3 loop is CASSPGGWDNEQFF. CDR3 DNA: TGCGCCAGCAGCCCGGGGGGATGGGACAATGAGCAGTTCTTC.

This clonotype was recorded a few times. The chain carries TRBV15 and TRBJ2-5; a weak D match, TRBD2 (7 bases). Trimming took off 6 bases at V and 0 bases at J, with 17 bases between the two ends. Germline V lookup: CDR1 LNHNV, CDR2 YYDKDF (reference sequence). The CDR3 runs 16 residues. The CDR3 coding sequence is TGTGCCACCAGGGGGGGGCAGCTTCGCAACCAAGAGACCCAGTACTTC. It specifies CATRGGQLRNQETQYF.

This clonotype came up a few times. The chain employs TRBV5-1 and TRBJ2-3; D possibly corresponds to TRBD1 (6 bases). Germline assignment: CDR1 SGHRS and CDR2 YFSETQ. V lost 0 bases and J 4 bases, leaving 12 bases between the germline ends. The length of the CDR3 is 15 residues. The CDR3 loop reads CASSLEDRLADTQYF. CDR3 nucleotides: TGCGCCAGCAGCTTGGAAGACAGGTTGGCAGATACGCAGTATTTT.

This clonotype was counted between two and nine times. The V and J genes are TRBV20-1 and TRBJ2-3; D possibly corresponds to TRBD2 (6 bases). The CDR3 length is 11 residues. Between the trimmed V and J ends, which lost 6 bases and 4 bases, there was a span of 8 bases. Germline V gene sequence: CDR1 DFQATT, CDR2 SNEGSKA (reference sequence). The DNA for the CDR3 is TGCAGTGCATGGAGGGCAGATACGCAGTATTTT. Amino acid sequence: CSAWRADTQYF.

The chain employs TRBV23-1 and TRBJ1-5; D not resolved. TRBV23-1 is an ORF, and what it does is uncertain. The CDR3 consists of 11 residues. V gave up 3 bases and J gave up 6 bases, with 3 bases separating them. The CDR3 DNA follows: TGCGCCAGCAGTCACCCTCAGCCCCAGCATTTT. Translation gives CASSHPQPQHF.

Many counts were recorded for this clonotype. V is TRBV7-8 and J is TRBJ1-6, with a tentative D call TRBD1 (5 bases). Trimming took off 5 bases at V and 6 bases at J, with 14 bases between the two ends. In germline, CDR1 is SGHVS, CDR2 FQNEAQ. The CDR3 spans 15 residues. The CDR3 is CASSLPGRANSPLHF. CDR3 DNA: TGTGCCAGCAGCCTCCCCGGCAGGGCTAATTCACCCCTCCACTTT.

This clonotype was counted only a few times. The J gene is TRBJ1-1, the V gene TRBV29-1; unclear D gene. The CDR3 length is 11 residues. V was cut by 6 bases and J by 5 bases, with 10 bases left in between. Germline loops: CDR1 SQVTM, CDR2 ANQGSEA. CDR3 DNA sequence: TGCAGCGTCTCCCTGGGGACTGAAGCTTTCTTT. Its translation is CSVSLGTEAFF.

This clonotype was counted ten times or more. The chain carries TRBV5-1 and TRBJ2-1; D possibly corresponds to TRBD2 (6 bases). The germline gives CDR1 SGHRS, CDR2 YFSETQ. This CDR3 contains 16 residues. Trimming cost V 4 bases and J 7 bases, with 21 bases left between them. The CDR3 bases are TGCGCCAGCAGCACATCATGGCAGGCAGGGAGGAATGAGCAGTTCTTC. As protein: CASSTSWQAGRNEQFF.

The sample holds many counts of this clonotype. This chain connects TRBV10-2 to TRBJ2-1; TRBD2 is a possible D gene (7 bases). Trimming removed 4 bases from V and 4 bases from J, with 11 bases in between. This CDR3 has 14 residues. The germline V gene has CDR1 WSHSY and CDR2 SAAADI. Here the CDR3 DNA reads TGCGCCAGCAGTGGTGAGGGGGGGTACAATGAGCAGTTCTTC. It is translated as CASSGEGGYNEQFF.

This clonotype was seen ten or more times. The V call is TRBV5-1, the J call TRBJ1-5; 7 bases are a match to TRBD1. The trim removed 3 bases at V and 7 bases at J, leaving 4 bases unmatched. The CDR3 consists of 13 residues. CDR1 and CDR2 from the germline V gene are SGHRS and YFSETQ. CDR3 amino acids: CASSWDSYQPQHF. CDR3 bases: TGCGCCAGCAGCTGGGACAGTTACCAGCCCCAGCATTTT.

This clonotype was counted only a few times. The J gene is TRBJ1-3, the V gene TRBV20-1; D not certain. The CDR3 length is 14 residues. The germline V and J ends were trimmed by 3 bases and 0 bases, with 9 bases remaining between them. Germline CDR1 reads DFQATT; CDR2 reads SNEGSKA (reference sequence). The CDR3 region has the DNA TGCAGTGCTAGCAAAATAACCTCTGGAAACACCATATATTTT. Translating gives CSASKITSGNTIYF.

There are a few counts of this clonotype. This chain links TRBV4-2 with TRBJ1-2, with a possible D match to TRBD1 (5 bases). V was pared by 0 bases and J by 2 bases, with 10 bases between. The CDR3 totals 15 residues. CDR1 LGHNA and CDR2 YNFKEQ come from the germline V gene. CDR3 amino acids: CASSQDEAGNYGYTF. CDR3 bases: TGTGCCAGCAGCCAAGATGAAGCAGGGAACTATGGCTACACCTTC.

This clonotype has a handful of counts. The chain uses TRBV13 and TRBJ2-5; TRBD1 might be the D (6 bases). The ends were cut back, 4 bases at V and 0 bases at J, with 12 bases in the middle. The germline V gene encodes CDR1 PRHDT and CDR2 FYEKMQ (reference sequence). The CDR3 has 15 residues. CDR3 region: CASSSPGQNQETQYF. Here the CDR3 DNA reads TGTGCCAGCAGCTCCCCCGGACAGAACCAAGAGACCCAGTACTTC.

A few counts support this clonotype. This chain links TRBV12-3 or TRBV12-4 with TRBJ2-7; 7 bases map to TRBD2. CDR3 size: 16 residues. V lost 5 bases and J lost 3; bases outside the gene matches: 13. This CDR3 is CASSLPRLGRDYEQYV. CDR3 nucleotides: TGTGCCAGCAGTCTCCCAAGACTGGGGAGGGACTACGAGCAGTACGTC.

The V and J genes are TRBV29-1 and TRBJ1-1; maybe TRBD1 (5 bases). The germline CDR1 and CDR2 sequences are SQVTM and ANQGSEA. There are 11 residues in the CDR3. Trimming left V 5 bases short and J 7 bases short, with 11 bases between. For the CDR3, the DNA is TGCAGCGTTACTGACAGCCGTGAAGCTTTCTTT. Residues: CSVTDSREAFF.